This T cell receptor beta chain appears in the sequencing data of a study of metastatic and nonmetastatic thyroid tumors. Background on the study: The comparison covered peripheral blood and tumor or nodule tissue in malignant and benign thyroid patients. General study results and limits: Reports indicated that malignant thyroid tumors showed significantly higher TCR beta diversity than benign nodules did, in blood and tumor.

No patient had received any treatment before thyroid surgery. Comment on this clone: Its matching antigen is unknown. A read error may produce the germline difference seen at one junction end.

Original data processing: Clinicopathological groups differed in CDR3, with these differences serving to build a distant-metastasis classifier for papillary thyroid cancer. TCRdb reprocessed the PCR reads using MiXCR. In this record, the V and J calls reflect TCRdb's handling and not the investigators' own analysis. This sample carries 9,500 to 11,000 clones, less than 40% of them seen once, and the ten largest clones take approximately 5%. The TCR sequence derives from a female donor with papillary thyroid cancer or a benign thyroid nodule (not recorded which). Some clones in this sample may be carry-over from other donors' samples. The specimen was tumor tissue.

CDR3 DNA sequence: TGTTCCAGCATCTTGCCCTGGACTAACGACGAGCAGTACTTC. This encodes CSSILPWTNDEQYF. The chain links TRBV11-1 to TRBJ2-7; a weak D match, TRBD2 (6 bases). Germline-derived CDR1 and CDR2 are SGHAT and FQDESV (reference sequence). The CDR3 covers 14 residues. The variable domain in full, with the rest retrieved from reference TRBV11-1 and TRBJ2-7, is EAEVAQSPRYKITEKSQAVAFWCDPISGHATLYWYRQILGQGPELLVQFQDESVVDDSQLPKDRFSAERLKGVDSTLKIQPAELGDSAMYLCSSILPWTNDEQYFGPGTRLTVT.